The rows below give T cell receptor beta chains drawn from one sample of a study of post-analysis software for immune sequencing data. TCRdb re-analysed the PCR reads in MiXCR, keeping a single row per CDR3 protein. The data show over 700,000 distinct CDR3 sequences, 25% to 30% seen once. Specimen: blood. These receptors came from a girl under 18 with multiple sclerosis. The CDR3 runs from the conserved cysteine through the conserved F or W. The D gene is left open where the match is weak. Size is omitted from some rows. Given values are once, few, many or a class for expanded clones.

CDR3 DNA: TGTGCCAGCAGCCCCATGTTGGGATGGGTTGCGGGTGGCTACACCTTC; CDR3 protein: CASSPMLGWVAGGYTF; J gene: TRBJ1-2; clone size: once; D gene: -; V gene: TRBV7-8
CDR3 DNA: TGTGCCACCGCACCGGCGGCGGGCCAAGAGACCCAGTACTTC; CDR3 protein: CATAPAAGQETQYF; J gene: TRBJ2-5; clone size: few; D gene: -; V gene: TRBV10-3
CDR3 DNA: TGTGCCAGCAGCTTAGAACTAGCGGGAAGCACAGATACGCAGTATTTT; CDR3 protein: CASSLELAGSTDTQYF; J gene: TRBJ2-3; clone size: few; D gene: TRBD2; V gene: TRBV7-2
CDR3 DNA: TGCAGTGCTAGAGCCCGGGACAGGGTAAATTCACCCCTCCACTTT; CDR3 protein: CSARARDRVNSPLHF; J gene: TRBJ1-6; clone size: few; D gene: TRBD1; V gene: TRBV20-1
CDR3 DNA: TGTGCCAGTAGGAAAGCGGGAGATAGCTACGAGCAGTACTTC; CDR3 protein: CASRKAGDSYEQYF; J gene: TRBJ2-7; clone size: -; D gene: TRBD2; V gene: TRBV19
CDR3 DNA: TGCAGTGCTAGACGCTCCTTGGGCCTAGGGGAGACCCAGTACTTC; CDR3 protein: CSARRSLGLGETQYF; J gene: TRBJ2-5; clone size: few; D gene: -; V gene: TRBV20-1
CDR3 DNA: TGTGCCAGCAGCCAGAGAGCGGGGGCCTACAATGAGCAGTTCTTC; CDR3 protein: CASSQRAGAYNEQFF; J gene: TRBJ2-1; clone size: -; D gene: TRBD2; V gene: TRBV11-2
CDR3 DNA: TGCGCCAGCAGCCAGAGGGCAGGAATTTACGAGCAGTACTTC; CDR3 protein: CASSQRAGIYEQYF; J gene: TRBJ2-7; clone size: -; D gene: -; V gene: TRBV4-1
CDR3 DNA: TGTGCCAGCAGCTCTCGGACAGGAAACACAGATACGCAGTATTTT; CDR3 protein: CASSSRTGNTDTQYF; J gene: TRBJ2-3; clone size: few; D gene: TRBD1; V gene: TRBV7-2
CDR3 DNA: TGTGCTAGTGGTTCCGACAGTATCGGCTATGGCTACACCTTC; CDR3 protein: CASGSDSIGYGYTF; J gene: TRBJ1-2; clone size: -; D gene: -; V gene: TRBV12-5
CDR3 DNA: TGCAGTGCTAACCAAGGGGGGCTTGGGGAAAAACTGTTTTTT; CDR3 protein: CSANQGGLGEKLFF; J gene: TRBJ1-4; clone size: few; D gene: -; V gene: TRBV20-1
CDR3 DNA: TGTGCCAGCAGCTCCGACTACGAGCAGTACTTC; CDR3 protein: CASSSDYEQYF; J gene: TRBJ2-7; clone size: many; D gene: -; V gene: TRBV5-4
CDR3 DNA: TGTGCCAGCAGCCGACAGGAGAACACTGAAGCTTTCTTT; CDR3 protein: CASSRQENTEAFF; J gene: TRBJ1-1; clone size: -; D gene: -; V gene: TRBV7-9
CDR3 DNA: TGTGCCAGCAGACACATCCAAGAGACCCAGTACTTC; CDR3 protein: CASRHIQETQYF; J gene: TRBJ2-5; clone size: few; D gene: -; V gene: TRBV5-5
CDR3 DNA: TGTGCCAGCAGTGATTGGCAGAGAAAAAACATTCAGTACTTC; CDR3 protein: CASSDWQRKNIQYF; J gene: TRBJ2-4; clone size: -; D gene: -; V gene: TRBV2
CDR3 DNA: TGTGCCAGCAGGCCTGCCCTGGGCCAGAGAACCATGGCAGATACGCAGTATTTT; CDR3 protein: CASRPALGQRTMADTQYF; J gene: TRBJ2-3; clone size: once; D gene: -; V gene: TRBV28
CDR3 DNA: TGCGCCAGCAGCCGTGGGAGGGCCTTAGAGACCCAGTACTTC; CDR3 protein: CASSRGRALETQYF; J gene: TRBJ2-5; clone size: few; D gene: TRBD2; V gene: TRBV5-1
CDR3 DNA: TGCAGTGCTAGATGGGGCGGCGACAATCAGCCCCAGCATTTT; CDR3 protein: CSARWGGDNQPQHF; J gene: TRBJ1-5; clone size: many; D gene: -; V gene: TRBV20-1
CDR3 DNA: TGTGCCAGCAGCCAAGACCTCGCCAGGCATGAGCAGTTCTTC; CDR3 protein: CASSQDLARHEQFF; J gene: TRBJ2-1; clone size: few; D gene: -; V gene: TRBV4-2
CDR3 DNA: TGTGCCAGCAGTGAGTACAGGGCGCACGAGCAGTACTTC; CDR3 protein: CASSEYRAHEQYF; J gene: TRBJ2-7; clone size: -; D gene: -; V gene: TRBV2
CDR3 DNA: TGTGCCAGCAGTTTATGGGGACAGGCCCTCACAGATACGCAGTATTTT; CDR3 protein: CASSLWGQALTDTQYF; J gene: TRBJ2-3; clone size: -; D gene: TRBD1; V gene: TRBV28
CDR3 DNA: TGTGCCACCGAGTCAGTTCAAGGAGATACGCAGTATTTT; CDR3 protein: CATESVQGDTQYF; J gene: TRBJ2-3; clone size: -; D gene: -; V gene: TRBV15